These 13 T cell receptor beta chains were sequenced from one sample in a study of blood T cell repertoires in COVID-19. Profiling relied on immunoSEQ multiplex PCR, and the TCRdb table lists in-frame clones only, not all of them. The sample carries about 35,000 clones, approximately 78% recorded once. Material: peripheral blood. These receptors came from a man aged 60-69 years in a cohort sampled during active COVID-19.

The J gene is TRBJ2-2, the V gene TRBV6-5, with unresolved D. Germline CDR1 is MNHEY and CDR2 is SVGAGI. V lost 2 bases, J lost 6 bases, and 10 bases lay in between. The CDR3 loop spans 14 amino acids. The CDR3 DNA reads TGTGCCAGCAGTTACGCAGGATTAGCCGGGGAGCTGTTTTTT. This gives the protein CASSYAGLAGELFF.

This clone was seen a few times. V gene TRBV3-1 (or the pseudogene TRBV3-2) combines with J gene TRBJ2-5; 8 bases fit TRBD2. With 4 bases clipped from V and 2 bases from J, the junction kept 12 bases outside the gene matches. The germline gives CDR1 LGHDT, CDR2 YNNKEL (reference sequence). The CDR3 extends over 17 amino acids. The CDR3 DNA follows: TGTGCCAGCAGCCCCCTTAGGCCCCAGCGGGGGCAAGAGACCCAGTACTTC. Translating gives CASSPLRPQRGQETQYF.

The chain uses TRBV18 and TRBJ1-5, with 7 bases matching TRBD1. Trimming took 4 bases from V and 2 from J; bases not matched to a gene: 5. The CDR3 runs to 15 residues. In germline, CDR1 is KGHSH, CDR2 LQKENI. CDR3 in amino acids: CASSLTGDGNQPQHF. CDR3 nucleotides: TGTGCCAGCTCACTCACAGGGGATGGCAATCAGCCCCAGCATTTT.

The V and J genes are TRBV6-5 and TRBJ1-1, with TRBD1 as a possible D gene (5 bases). Germline V gives CDR1 MNHEY, CDR2 SVGAGI. The V end lost 2 bases, the J end lost 4 bases, and 11 bases lay between the germline ends. This CDR3 contains 14 residues. CDR3 coding DNA: TGTGCCAGCAGTTACGGGGGGGTGAGCACTGAAGCTTTCTTT. Translated: CASSYGGVSTEAFF.

The gene calls are TRBV3-1 (or the pseudogene TRBV3-2) and TRBJ2-7, with D tentatively TRBD1 (5 bases). Germline V gene sequence: CDR1 LGHDT, CDR2 YNNKEL (reference sequence). CDR3 length: 13 amino acids. The ends were cut back, 4 bases at V and 2 bases at J, with 9 bases in the middle. CDR3 DNA: TGTGCCAGCAGCCTACAGGTTCCCTACGAGCAGTACTTC. Translating it yields CASSLQVPYEQYF.

The J gene is TRBJ1-1, the V gene TRBV27, with D possibly TRBD1 on 6 matching bases. The CDR3 length is 13 residues. Germline V gene lookup returns CDR1 MNHEY and CDR2 SMNVEV (reference sequence). V was trimmed by 2 bases and J by 11 bases, leaving 15 bases between them. The CDR3 reads CASSLSTTGFAFF. CDR3 nucleotide sequence: TGTGCCAGCAGTTTAAGTACTACAGGGTTCGCTTTCTTT.

The J gene is TRBJ2-3, the V gene TRBV4-1; D might be TRBD2 (5 bases). The CDR3 consists of 16 residues. Germline values: CDR1 MGHRA, CDR2 YSYEKL. Trimming took off 6 bases at V and 1 base at J, with 17 bases between the two ends. CDR3 sequence reads: CASRGRGLGGTDTQYF. The CDR3 DNA is TGCGCCAGCAGGGGCAGAGGACTGGGAGGCACAGATACGCAGTATTTT.

V is TRBV5-1 and J is TRBJ2-3; weak D call: TRBD1 (6 bases). V shed 5 bases and J shed 0 bases, with 10 bases lying between them. Germline values: CDR1 SGHRS, CDR2 YFSETQ. The CDR3 spans 14 residues. CDR3 protein: CASRGGVSTDTQYF. The CDR3, as DNA: TGCGCCAGCAGAGGGGGAGTAAGCACAGATACGCAGTATTTT. Full variable domain (rest looked up from reference TRBV5-1 and TRBJ2-3): KAGVTQTPRYLIKTRGQQVTLSCSPISGHRSVSWYQQTPGQGLQFLFEYFSETQRNKGNFPGRFSGRQFSNSRSEMNVSTLELGDSALYLCASRGGVSTDTQYFGPGTRLTVL.

The V call is TRBV27, the J call TRBJ2-7, with D maybe TRBD1 (5 bases). CDR3 length: 14 amino acids. Trimming left V 4 bases short and J 3 bases short, with 13 bases between. Germline V gives CDR1 MNHEY, CDR2 SMNVEV (reference sequence). The CDR3 DNA reads as TGTGCCAGCAGTTCCCTTGGTAGGGGCTACGAGCAGTACTTC. Residues: CASSSLGRGYEQYF.

The CDR3 spells CASKDRGRVEQYF. The CDR3 nucleotides read TGTGCCAGCAAAGACAGGGGGAGGGTCGAGCAGTACTTC. This rearrangement joins TRBV7-9 to TRBJ2-7; 9 positions agree with TRBD1. This CDR3 comprises 13 residues. CDR1 SEHNR and CDR2 FQNEAQ come from the germline V gene (reference sequence). V gave up 7 bases and J gave up 6 bases; unmatched junction bases: 7.

The V gene is TRBV2, the J gene TRBJ2-5, with 7 positions matching TRBD2. Germline assignment: CDR1 SNHLY and CDR2 FYNNEI. This CDR3 contains 12 residues. V shed 11 bases, J shed 5 bases, and the junction held 8 bases outside the gene matches. The CDR3 spells CADRLAGETQYF. The CDR3 bases are TGTGCCGACCGACTAGCCGGGGAGACCCAGTACTTC. Full variable domain (rest looked up from reference TRBV2 and TRBJ2-5): EPEVTQTPSHQVTQMGQEVILRCVPISNHLYFYWYRQILGQKVEFLVSFYNNEISEKSEIFDDQFSVERPDGSNFTLKIRSTKLEDSAMYFCADRLAGETQYFGPGTRLLVL.

The rearrangement joins TRBV10-2 to TRBJ1-5; D is uncertain. Germline V gene sequence: CDR1 WSHSY, CDR2 SAAADI. The ends were cut back, 8 bases at V and 2 bases at J, with 10 bases in the middle. The CDR3 covers 13 residues. DNA for the CDR3: TGCGCCAGCTGTCACGCAGGCAATCAGCCCCAGCATTTT. This sequence encodes CASCHAGNQPQHF.

V gene TRBV4-2 combines with J gene TRBJ2-1, with 14 bases fitting TRBD2. The CDR3 is 16 residues long. Germline V lookup: CDR1 LGHNA, CDR2 YNFKEQ. J was trimmed by 5 bases and V by 4 bases; bases with no gene match: 4. The CDR3 here is CASSLGLAGGNNEQFF. Here the CDR3 DNA reads TGTGCCAGCAGCCTAGGACTAGCGGGGGGTAACAATGAGCAGTTCTTC.